The 30 T cell receptor beta chains below were found in one sample sequenced in a study of cytomegalovirus exposure and HLA in healthy donors. Generated by immunoSEQ multiplex PCR, the TCRdb table keeps only in-frame clones and is missing some. Of over 110,000 clones in the sample, around 84% are singletons; the top ten hold roughly 9%. The sequenced material came from PBMCs. The receptors were gathered from a young man in good health and CMV-seropositive.

This chain joins TRBV7-8 and TRBJ1-2; TRBD1 aligns across 9 bases. Germline V gives CDR1 SGHVS, CDR2 FQNEAQ. The V and J ends lost 2 bases and 4 bases, in that order; junction bases with no gene match: 2. The CDR3 loop spans 14 amino acids. The CDR3 nucleotides are TGTGCCAGCAGCTTAATGGACAGGGGCTATGGCTACACCTTC. Protein sequence: CASSLMDRGYGYTF.

The CDR3 DNA follows: TGTGCCAGCAGCTATGACTCTAAGCAGTATTTT. This sequence encodes CASSYDSKQYF. V is TRBV7-9 and J is TRBJ2-3; D is uncertain. There are 11 residues in the CDR3. Trimming removed 4 bases at V and 11 bases at J, with 10 bases between. Per germline, CDR1 SEHNR and CDR2 FQNEAQ (reference sequence).

The DNA for the CDR3 is TGTGCCAGTAGTATTCAGCGGGAGTGGGGGGATTCTAGCACAGATACGCAGTATTTT. It codes for CASSIQREWGDSSTDTQYF. This chain uses TRBV19 with TRBJ2-3; 8 nucleotides agree with TRBD2. Germline V gene lookup returns CDR1 LNHDA and CDR2 SQIVND (reference sequence). After removal of 3 bases from V and 0 bases from J, the junction contained 14 bases not matched to a gene. This CDR3 is built from 19 residues. The full variable domain, its missing parts supplied by reference TRBV19 and TRBJ2-3, is DGGITQSPKYLFRKEGQNVTLSCEQNLNHDAMYWYRQDPGQGLRLIYYSQIVNDFQKGDIAEGYSVSREKKESFPLTVTSAQKNPTAFYLCASSIQREWGDSSTDTQYFGPGTRLTVL.

The CDR3 nucleotides are TGTGCCAGCCCACGAAGCAGGGGTCCGGATGGCTACACCTTC. It encodes CASPRSRGPDGYTF. This sequence joins TRBV2 and TRBJ1-2; TRBD1 is a possible D gene (6 bases). Germline assignment: CDR1 SNHLY and CDR2 FYNNEI. The CDR3 loop spans 14 amino acids. Trimming removed 8 bases at V and 6 bases at J, with 19 bases between.

This clone appeared once. V is TRBV29-1 and J is TRBJ2-1; 9 positions agree with TRBD1. The V and J ends lost 7 bases and 5 bases, in that order; junction bases with no gene match: 15. This CDR3 is built from 16 residues. Germline V gene data show CDR1 as SQVTM and CDR2 as ANQGSEA. CDR3 in DNA: TGCAGCGCCCATCACGCCAAGACAGGGGGGGACAATGAGCAGTTCTTC. Translation gives CSAHHAKTGGDNEQFF.

In this sample, this clone turned up once. This chain uses TRBV5-1 with TRBJ2-3, with 8 bases matching TRBD2. The CDR3 runs 18 residues. J was trimmed by 0 bases and V by 2 bases; bases with no gene match: 11. CDR1 and CDR2 (germline): SGHRS, YFSETQ. Written as DNA, the CDR3 is TGCGCCAGCAGCTTATTACCAGGACTAGCCACTAGCACAGATACGCAGTATTTT. This translates into CASSLLPGLATSTDTQYF.

The chain couples TRBV30 to TRBJ1-1; D gene unclear. This CDR3 comprises 11 residues. The V gene's germline CDR1 is GTSNPN and CDR2 SVGIG (reference sequence). The V and J ends lost 6 bases and 2 bases respectively, with 7 bases between them. This CDR3 reads CACHRNTEAFF. CDR3 coding DNA: TGTGCCTGCCACAGAAACACTGAAGCTTTCTTT.

The V gene is TRBV13, the J gene TRBJ1-6; D gene ambiguous. Between the trimmed V and J ends, which lost 6 bases and 8 bases, there was a span of 8 bases. Germline CDR1 is PRHDT and CDR2 is FYEKMQ (reference sequence). The CDR3 runs to 12 residues. The CDR3 DNA reads TGTGCCAGCAGTTTGCAGGATTCACCCCTCCACTTT. It specifies CASSLQDSPLHF.

In this sample, this clone turned up a few times. The genes are TRBV29-1 and TRBJ1-2; 10 nucleotides line up with TRBD1. The ends lost 4 bases at V and 8 bases at J; junction bases unmatched: 13. The CDR3 loop spans 15 amino acids. Germline values: CDR1 SQVTM, CDR2 ANQGSEA. The CDR3 nucleotides are TGCAGCGTTGGATTTGAGACAGGGGGCGCGTCGGGCTACACCTTC. Its translation is CSVGFETGGASGYTF.

The chain is built from TRBV9 and TRBJ2-7, with 12 nucleotides matching TRBD2. CDR1 and CDR2 from the germline V gene are SGDLS and YYNGEE. The CDR3 has 16 amino acids. J was trimmed by 3 bases and V by 4 bases; bases with no gene match: 8. CDR3 protein: CASSPSGLAGSYEQYF. The CDR3 region has the DNA TGTGCCAGCAGCCCGTCGGGACTAGCGGGCAGCTACGAGCAGTACTTC.

The chain links TRBV2 to TRBJ2-6, with 7 nucleotides matching TRBD1. The germline V gene encodes CDR1 SNHLY and CDR2 FYNNEI. The CDR3 is made up of 16 amino acids. The junction had 3 bases not matched to a gene; V was cut back by 2 bases and J by 2 bases. The chain's CDR3 is CASSEQGETGANVLTF. The CDR3 DNA reads TGTGCCAGCAGTGAACAGGGGGAGACTGGGGCCAACGTCCTGACTTTC.

The CDR3 DNA is TGCGCCAGCAGCCCCTTCTCCAGGACTAGCGGGTTCTCCTACGAGCAGTACTTC. Protein sequence: CASSPFSRTSGFSYEQYF. The chain carries TRBV5-1 and TRBJ2-7; 11 bases line up with TRBD2. There are 18 residues in the CDR3. J gave up 0 bases and V 4 bases, and 12 bases lay outside the gene matches. Germline-derived CDR1 and CDR2 are SGHRS and YFSETQ.

The J gene is TRBJ2-6, the V gene TRBV4-2; 8 nucleotides match TRBD1. The CDR3 covers 14 residues. Germline values: CDR1 LGHNA, CDR2 YNFKEQ. Trimming at V came to 7 bases and at J to 4 bases, leaving 3 bases not matched to a gene. The chain's CDR3 is CASTQGAGANVLTF. Here the CDR3 DNA reads TGTGCCAGCACCCAGGGGGCCGGGGCCAACGTCCTGACTTTC.

The chain has TRBV7-9 and TRBJ1-3; D remains ambiguous. There are 16 residues in the CDR3. Trimming took 1 base from V and 0 from J, leaving 10 bases between them. Per germline, CDR1 SEHNR and CDR2 FQNEAQ (reference sequence). The CDR3 is CASSLEGDASGNTIYF. In nucleotides, the CDR3 is TGTGCCAGCAGCTTAGAAGGAGACGCCTCTGGAAACACCATATATTTT.

The sample holds one count of this clone. The V gene is TRBV11-2, the J gene TRBJ2-5; D gene uncertain. Germline CDR1 is SGHAT and CDR2 is FQNNGV. The V end lost 5 bases, the J end lost 9 bases, and 10 bases lay between the germline ends. The CDR3 runs to 11 residues. This CDR3 is CASSQVEAQYF. The CDR3 DNA sequence: TGTGCCAGCAGCCAAGTTGAGGCCCAGTACTTC.

The chain employs TRBV7-2 and TRBJ2-7; maybe TRBD1 (7 bases). V gave up 5 bases and J gave up 6 bases, with 20 bases separating them. CDR3 length: 15 amino acids. CDR1 is SGHTA, CDR2 FQGNSA, per germline. DNA for the CDR3: TGTGCCAGCAGCCTCCACTGGCAGGGGGGCACCGAGCAGTACTTC. This encodes CASSLHWQGGTEQYF.

V gene TRBV11-2 combines with J gene TRBJ2-5, with D hard to call. Deletions cut 4 bases from V and 5 bases from J, with 11 bases between. Germline V gene lookup returns CDR1 SGHAT and CDR2 FQNNGV. CDR3 length: 13 amino acids. As DNA, the CDR3 is TGTGCCAGCAGCTATGGAGTGGAGGAGACCCAGTACTTC. Encoded protein: CASSYGVEETQYF.

The chain couples TRBV5-6 to TRBJ2-1, with D perhaps matching TRBD2 (5 bases). The V and J ends lost 1 base and 4 bases respectively, with 12 bases between them. This CDR3 has 15 residues. Germline CDR1 is SGHDT and CDR2 is YYEEEE. Here the CDR3 reads CASSLWPEGYNEQFF. CDR3 nucleotides: TGTGCCAGCAGCTTGTGGCCCGAGGGATACAATGAGCAGTTCTTC.

The table lists this clone with a count of one. This specimen includes other DNA sequences encoding the same CDR3. The chain couples TRBV6-6 to TRBJ1-1, with D possibly matching TRBD1 (6 bases). V was trimmed by 4 bases and J by 1 base, leaving 7 bases between them. The CDR3 extends over 13 amino acids. Germline values: CDR1 MNHNY, CDR2 SVGAGI (reference sequence). In DNA form, the CDR3 reads TGTGCCAGCAGTTTGACAGGGAACACTGAAGCTTTCTTT. This gives the protein CASSLTGNTEAFF.

The chain is built from TRBV18 and TRBJ2-3; 7 bases align to TRBD1. The V gene's germline CDR1 is KGHSH and CDR2 LQKENI. This CDR3 region has 15 residues. Germline trimming cut 2 bases from V and 3 bases from J; bases unmatched to any gene: 5. The CDR3 coding sequence is TGTGCCAGCTCACCAGAGTACAGGGGAACAGATACGCAGTATTTT. This translates into CASSPEYRGTDTQYF.

V usage is TRBV27 and J usage is TRBJ2-5; 7 nucleotides align to TRBD2. The CDR3 has 14 residues. Germline CDR1 MNHEY, CDR2 SMNVEV (reference sequence). V lost 3 bases to trimming and J lost 3 bases; unmatched junction nucleotides: 4. As DNA, the CDR3 is TGTGCCAGCAGTTTGGGAGGGAGAAAAGAGACCCAGTACTTC. Protein sequence: CASSLGGRKETQYF.

The chain links TRBV2 to TRBJ2-1; 7 positions agree with TRBD2. CDR3 length equals 13 residues. V lost 5 bases to trimming and J lost 9 bases; unmatched junction nucleotides: 7. CDR1 is SNHLY and CDR2 is FYNNEI in the germline V gene. The CDR3 here is CASSRLAEVEQFF. The DNA of the CDR3 is TGTGCCAGCAGTAGACTAGCTGAGGTTGAGCAGTTCTTC.

The J gene is TRBJ2-7, the V gene TRBV10-3; weak D call: TRBD1 (6 bases). Trimming left V 6 bases short and J 3 bases short, with 12 bases between. The CDR3 loop spans 13 amino acids. Germline V CDR1 and CDR2: ENHRY, SYGVKD. CDR3 sequence reads: CAIRTGLVYEQYF. The CDR3 nucleotides are TGTGCCATCAGGACAGGTCTTGTCTACGAGCAGTACTTC.

This chain joins TRBV5-4 and TRBJ2-5; TRBD2 matches 10 bases. Germline CDR1 reads SGHNT; CDR2 reads YYREEE (reference sequence). J lost 4 bases, V lost 2 bases, and 8 bases had no gene match. The CDR3 length is 16 residues. This CDR3 is CASSFASGRRGETQYF. The CDR3 coding sequence is TGTGCCAGCAGCTTCGCTAGCGGGAGAAGAGGAGAGACCCAGTACTTC.

The chain combines TRBV11-3 with TRBJ2-1; D is unclear. Looked up from germline, CDR1 is SGHNT and CDR2 is YENEEA. The CDR3 sequence is 15 residues long. The V and J ends lost 1 base and 4 bases respectively, with 11 bases between them. This chain's CDR3 is CASSLGTDRYNEQFF. CDR3 nucleotide sequence: TGTGCCAGCAGCTTAGGTACAGACCGTTACAATGAGCAGTTCTTC.

This rearrangement joins TRBV6-1 to TRBJ2-5, with TRBD1 identical over 8 bases. This CDR3 is 14 amino acids long. Looked up from germline, CDR1 is MNHNS and CDR2 is SASEGT. Trimming at V came to 2 bases and at J to 5 bases, leaving 4 bases not matched to a gene. CDR3 amino acids: CASSEPTGVETQYF. In DNA form, the CDR3 reads TGTGCCAGCAGTGAACCGACAGGGGTCGAGACCCAGTACTTC.

The chain uses TRBV7-9 and TRBJ2-1, with 9 bases identical to TRBD2. The V segment lost 5 bases and the J segment 3 bases; nucleotides outside the gene matches: 5. CDR1 is SEHNR, CDR2 FQNEAQ, per germline (reference sequence). This CDR3 spans 15 amino acids. The CDR3 sequence: CASSLSGGLYNEQFF. For the CDR3, the DNA is TGTGCCAGCAGCCTGAGCGGGGGGCTCTACAATGAGCAGTTCTTC.

This clone came up a few times. The rearrangement uses TRBV5-5 and TRBJ1-2; a weak D match, TRBD1 (5 bases). V was cut by 5 bases and J by 3 bases, with 11 bases left in between. CDR1 SGHKS and CDR2 YYEKEE come from the germline V gene (reference sequence). CDR3 length equals 13 residues. DNA of the CDR3: TGTGCCAGCAGTACTACAGGAGACTATGGCTACACCTTC. Translation: CASSTTGDYGYTF.

V is TRBV9 and J is TRBJ1-6, with D possibly matching TRBD1 (6 bases). V shed 0 bases and J shed 6 bases, with 10 bases lying between them. The CDR3 runs 15 residues. The germline CDR1 and CDR2 sequences are SGDLS and YYNGEE. The CDR3 DNA reads as TGTGCCAGCAGCGTAGAGACAGGCCCTAATTCACCCCTCCACTTT. This sequence encodes CASSVETGPNSPLHF.

This chain connects TRBV14 to TRBJ1-3; 8 bases align to TRBD1. The CDR3 spans 16 residues. Trimming cost V 2 bases and J 4 bases; bases outside gene matches: 7. In germline, CDR1 is SGHDN, CDR2 FVKESK. The CDR3 sequence: CASSQLQGARGNTIYF. The CDR3 DNA sequence: TGTGCCAGCAGCCAACTCCAGGGGGCCCGCGGAAACACCATATATTTT.